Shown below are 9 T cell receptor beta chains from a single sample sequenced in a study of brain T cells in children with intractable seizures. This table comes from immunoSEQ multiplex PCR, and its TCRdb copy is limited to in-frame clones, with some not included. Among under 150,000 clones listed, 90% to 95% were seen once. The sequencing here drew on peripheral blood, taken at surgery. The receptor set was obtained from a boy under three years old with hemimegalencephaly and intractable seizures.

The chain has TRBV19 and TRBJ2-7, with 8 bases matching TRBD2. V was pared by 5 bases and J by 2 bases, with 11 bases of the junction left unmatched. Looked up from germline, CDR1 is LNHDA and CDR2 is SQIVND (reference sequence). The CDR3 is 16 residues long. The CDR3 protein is CASSPRHSGSPYEQYF. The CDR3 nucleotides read TGTGCCAGTAGTCCACGCCACAGCGGGAGTCCCTACGAGCAGTACTTC.

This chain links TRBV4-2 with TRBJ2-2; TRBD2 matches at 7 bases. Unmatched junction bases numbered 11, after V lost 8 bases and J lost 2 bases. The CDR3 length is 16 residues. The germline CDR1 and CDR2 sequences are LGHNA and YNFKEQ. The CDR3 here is CASAIGRELNTGELFF. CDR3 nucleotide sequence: TGTGCCAGCGCTATCGGGCGGGAGCTAAACACCGGGGAGCTGTTTTTT.

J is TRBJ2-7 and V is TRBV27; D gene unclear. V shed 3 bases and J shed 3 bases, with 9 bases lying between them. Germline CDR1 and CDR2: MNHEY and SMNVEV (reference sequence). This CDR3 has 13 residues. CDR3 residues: CASSFNPNYEQYF. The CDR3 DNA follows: TGTGCCAGCAGTTTCAATCCTAACTACGAGCAGTACTTC.

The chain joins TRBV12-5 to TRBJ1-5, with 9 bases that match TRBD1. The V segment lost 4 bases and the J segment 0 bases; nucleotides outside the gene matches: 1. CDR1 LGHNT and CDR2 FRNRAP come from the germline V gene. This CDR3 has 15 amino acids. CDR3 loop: CASGWGQGSNQPQHF. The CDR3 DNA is TGTGCTAGTGGTTGGGGACAGGGTAGCAATCAGCCCCAGCATTTT.

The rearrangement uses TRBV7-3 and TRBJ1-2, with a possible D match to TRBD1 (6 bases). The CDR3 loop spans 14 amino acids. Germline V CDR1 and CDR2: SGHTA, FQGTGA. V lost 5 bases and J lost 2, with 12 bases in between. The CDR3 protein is CASSKQGGNYGYTF. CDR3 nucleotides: TGTGCCAGCAGCAAACAGGGAGGGAACTATGGCTACACCTTC.

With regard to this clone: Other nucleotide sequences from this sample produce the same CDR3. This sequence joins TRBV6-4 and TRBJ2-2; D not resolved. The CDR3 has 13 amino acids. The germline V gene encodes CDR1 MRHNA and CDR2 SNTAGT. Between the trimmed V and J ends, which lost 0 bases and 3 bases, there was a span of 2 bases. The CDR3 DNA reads TGTGCCAGCAGTGACTCAGACACCGGGGAGCTGTTTTTT. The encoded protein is CASSDSDTGELFF.

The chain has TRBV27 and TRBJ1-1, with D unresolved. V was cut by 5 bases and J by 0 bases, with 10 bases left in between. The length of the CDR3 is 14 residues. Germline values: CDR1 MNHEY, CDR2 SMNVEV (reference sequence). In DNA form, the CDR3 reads TGTGCCAGCAGTCTCCCGGGAATGAACACTGAAGCTTTCTTT. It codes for CASSLPGMNTEAFF.

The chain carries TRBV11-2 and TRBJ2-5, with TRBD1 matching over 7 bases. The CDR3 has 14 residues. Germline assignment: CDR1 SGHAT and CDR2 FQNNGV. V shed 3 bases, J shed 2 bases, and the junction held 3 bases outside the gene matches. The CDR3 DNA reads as TGTGCCAGCAGCTTTCCGGACAGGCAAGAGACCCAGTACTTC. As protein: CASSFPDRQETQYF.

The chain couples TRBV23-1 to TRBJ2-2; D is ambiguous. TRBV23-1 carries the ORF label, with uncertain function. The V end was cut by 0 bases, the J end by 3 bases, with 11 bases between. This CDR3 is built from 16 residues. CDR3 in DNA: TGCGCCAGCAGTCAATCGATGTCTCGGGACACCGGGGAGCTGTTTTTT. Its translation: CASSQSMSRDTGELFF.